This TCR beta chain was obtained from a study of T cells in Graves' hyperthyroidism and ophthalmopathy. Study-level results: Ophthalmopathy was told apart from stable hyperthyroidism by a 13 V-J model. Within blood appeared most thyroid clonotypes that had expanded above 0.001.

This clonotype occurred many times. Antigen unknown. Amplified regions were TCR beta CDR3 sequences from RNA transcripts. HTBI primers drove first-round RT-PCR of the TCR CDR3. One entry per CDR3 protein results from TCRdb running MiXCR on the multiplex PCR reads. The sample carries about 700,000 distinct CDR3 sequences, 13% to 15% recorded once. Newly diagnosed patients aged 18 to 65 had hyperthyroidism of under 2 months' duration. Every diagnosis used clinical symptoms, serum thyroxine and TRAb, thyroid ultrasound and orbital computed tomography. Sequenced sample: blood. This TCR derives from a woman under 30 with Graves' hyperthyroidism.

The CDR3 reads CASREARGQETQYF. CDR3 DNA sequence: TGTGCCAGCAGGGAGGCCCGCGGACAAGAGACCCAGTACTTC. The J gene is TRBJ2-5, the V gene TRBV11-2, with a possible D match to TRBD2 (5 bases). The CDR3 runs 14 residues. Germline-derived CDR1 and CDR2 are SGHAT and FQNNGV. The ends were cut back, 6 bases at V and 2 bases at J, with 13 bases in the middle.